Listed below are T cell receptor beta chains from one sample, sequenced in a study of blood T cells in healthy people across ages. TCRdb called the 5' RACE reads again in MiXCR, with one record for every CDR3 protein. The sample shows roughly 860,000 distinct CDR3 sequences, approximately 59% of them seen only once. The sequencing sample was made of blood. Receptor source: a man aged 25-45 years in good health. CDR3s include the opening cysteine and the closing phenylalanine or tryptophan. The D gene is left open where the match is weak. The size field is filled for only some rows; it gives once, few, many or a size class.

clone_size	v_call	j_call	d_call	cdr3_aa	cdr3_nt
.	TRBV7-2	TRBJ2-4	.	CASSQGRGGYAKNIQYF	TGTGCCAGCAGCCAGGGGAGGGGGGGCTACGCCAAAAACATTCAGTACTTC
.	TRBV4-2	TRBJ1-4	.	CTSSQDLGEKLFF	TGTACCAGCAGCCAAGATCTTGGGGAAAAACTGTTTTTT
.	TRBV7-3	TRBJ2-5	.	CASSLTPGVRETQYF	TGTGCCAGCAGCTTAACGCCGGGGGTCCGAGAGACCCAGTACTTC
.	TRBV21-1	TRBJ2-5	.	CASSKVGGGQETQYF	TGTGCCAGCAGCAAAGTGGGGGGAGGACAAGAGACCCAGTACTTC
many	TRBV5-1	TRBJ2-1	TRBD2	CASSLGTSGRSYNEQFF	TGCGCCAGCAGCTTGGGGACTAGCGGCCGCTCCTACAATGAGCAGTTCTTC
.	TRBV6-2/TRBV6-3	TRBJ1-2	.	CASSDWSPSGYTF	TGTGCCAGCAGTGACTGGAGCCCGTCTGGCTACACCTTC
.	TRBV15	TRBJ1-6	TRBD1	CATTGDRENSPLHF	TGTGCCACTACAGGGGACAGGGAGAATTCACCCCTCCACTTT
.	TRBV30	TRBJ2-1	.	CAGRDTSYFEQFF	TGTGCCGGCCGGGACACATCATATTTTGAGCAGTTCTTC
.	TRBV29-1	TRBJ2-7	TRBD1	CSVGRGRNEQYF	TGCAGCGTTGGCAGGGGGCGCAACGAGCAGTACTTC
few	TRBV12-3/TRBV12-4	TRBJ2-6	TRBD1	CASRGQGRSGANVLTF	TGTGCCAGCAGGGGACAGGGAAGATCTGGGGCCAACGTCCTGACTTTC
few	TRBV12-3/TRBV12-4	TRBJ2-5	.	CASRGAQSGTQYF	TGTGCCAGCAGGGGGGCACAGAGTGGGACCCAGTACTTC
few	TRBV6-2/TRBV6-3	TRBJ2-1	TRBD2	CASSRLAGGFYNEQFF	TGTGCCAGCAGTCGACTAGCGGGGGGGTTTTACAATGAGCAGTTCTTC
few	TRBV4-3	TRBJ2-5	TRBD2	CASSPSGGALVGETQYF	TGCGCCAGCAGCCCTAGCGGGGGGGCGTTGGTTGGGGAGACCCAGTACTTC
.	TRBV4-3	TRBJ2-7	.	CASSQDARPYEQYF	TGCGCCAGCAGCCAAGACGCCCGACCCTACGAGCAGTACTTC
once	TRBV4-1	TRBJ1-1	.	CASSQRDGDTEAFF	TGCGCCAGCAGCCAAAGGGACGGGGACACTGAAGCTTTCTTT
.	TRBV6-5	TRBJ1-2	.	CASSYSSETNYGYTF	TGTGCCAGCAGTTACTCGAGTGAGACTAACTATGGCTACACCTTC
once	TRBV7-2	TRBJ1-2	TRBD1	CASSSPGQAFYGYTF	TGTGCCAGCAGCTCACCGGGACAGGCGTTCTATGGCTACACCTTC
few	TRBV7-2	TRBJ2-5	TRBD1	CASSSETGGETQYF	TGTGCCAGCAGCTCCGAGACAGGGGGGGAGACCCAGTACTTC
few	TRBV30	TRBJ2-3	.	CAWRDLRADTQYF	TGTGCCTGGAGGGACCTCAGGGCAGATACGCAGTATTTT
.	TRBV20-1	TRBJ2-3	TRBD2	CSTAPGLVPYTQYF	TGCAGTACAGCCCCGGGACTAGTTCCATATACGCAGTATTTT
.	TRBV30	TRBJ2-7	.	CAWSVLGLDYEQYF	TGTGCCTGGAGTGTACTGGGACTGGACTACGAGCAGTACTTC
.	TRBV6-5	TRBJ1-5	.	CASSYSGGGNQPQHF	TGTGCCAGCAGTTACTCTGGGGGCGGCAATCAGCCCCAGCATTTT